This TCR beta chain was identified in a study of blood T cell repertoires in COVID-19. Study at large: COVID-19 samples, acute and convalescent, were from the United States, Italy and Spain. T cells, B-cell-depleted T cells, or PBMCs supplied cDNA or gDNA.

Original processing notes: How many nucleated cells were present was estimated from reference gene primer amplification. Clones were sequenced by immunoSEQ multiplex PCR, and TCRdb holds only the in-frame ones, with some missing. Clone size and the V and J calls come from that table; the DNA yielded D and trimming. The data hold 110,000 to 150,000 clones, with about 89% observed a single time. The CDR3 extends over 13 amino acids. Germline V lookup: CDR1 KGHSH, CDR2 LQKENI. V was pared by 6 bases and J by 5 bases, with 1 base of the junction left unmatched. The chain joins TRBV18 to TRBJ2-7, with TRBD2 matching over 13 bases. The origin of this receptor is a man in his 60s with active or convalescent COVID-19. The sample comprised peripheral blood. CDR3 nucleotides: TGTGCCAGCTCCGGGACTAGCGGGAACGAGCAGTACTTC. This gives the protein CASSGTSGNEQYF.